The clone carrying this T cell receptor (beta chain) was seen ten or more times. Trimming removed 1 base from V and 8 bases from J, with 12 bases in between. Germline-derived CDR1 and CDR2 are SGDLS and YYNGEE. The CDR3 is 13 amino acids. This sample was included in a study of Graves' ophthalmopathy and Graves' hyperthyroidism. CDR3 regions of TCR beta were amplified from RNA transcripts. HTBI primers were employed in first-round RT-PCR, then a second-round multiplex PCR followed. TCRdb processed the multiplex PCR reads anew with MiXCR; each CDR3 protein has one entry. The sample holds 580,000 or so distinct CDR3 sequences, under 45% seen once.

This clonotype originated in an adult man with Graves' hyperthyroidism. Sequencing was performed on peripheral blood or thyroid tissue (not recorded which). This chain joins TRBV9 and TRBJ1-1; D not certain. The CDR3 DNA sequence: TGTGCCAGCAGCGTAACCCCAGCAAACGAAGCTTTCTTT. Amino acids: CASSVTPANEAFF.